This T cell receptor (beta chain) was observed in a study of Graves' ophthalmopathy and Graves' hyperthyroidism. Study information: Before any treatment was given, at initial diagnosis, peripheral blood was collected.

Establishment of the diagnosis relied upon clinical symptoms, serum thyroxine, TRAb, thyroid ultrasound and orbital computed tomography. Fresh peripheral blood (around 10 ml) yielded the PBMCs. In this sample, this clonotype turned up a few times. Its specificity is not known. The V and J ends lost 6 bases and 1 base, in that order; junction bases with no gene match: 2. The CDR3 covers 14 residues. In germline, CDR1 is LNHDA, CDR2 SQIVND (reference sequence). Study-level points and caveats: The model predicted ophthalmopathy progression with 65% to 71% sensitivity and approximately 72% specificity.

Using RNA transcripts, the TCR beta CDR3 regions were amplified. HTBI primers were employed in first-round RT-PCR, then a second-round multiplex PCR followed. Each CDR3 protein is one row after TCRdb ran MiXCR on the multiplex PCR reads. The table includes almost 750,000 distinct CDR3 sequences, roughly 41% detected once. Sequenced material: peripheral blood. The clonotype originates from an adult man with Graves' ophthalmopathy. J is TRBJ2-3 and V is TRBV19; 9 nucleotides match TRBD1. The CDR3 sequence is CASRRTGGTDTQYF. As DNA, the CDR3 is TGTGCCAGTAGGCGGACAGGGGGCACAGATACGCAGTATTTT. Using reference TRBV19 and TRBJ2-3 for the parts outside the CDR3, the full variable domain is DGGITQSPKYLFRKEGQNVTLSCEQNLNHDAMYWYRQDPGQGLRLIYYSQIVNDFQKGDIAEGYSVSREKKESFPLTVTSAQKNPTAFYLCASRRTGGTDTQYFGPGTRLTVL.